This is a list of T cell receptor beta chains from one sample in a study of blood T cells in healthy people across ages. MiXCR was run by TCRdb on the 5' RACE reads, yielding one entry per CDR3 protein. Of roughly 500,000 distinct CDR3 sequences listed, 27% are singletons. What was sequenced was blood. Receptors were obtained from a woman in her 70s in good health. Both conserved end residues are part of each CDR3. A D gene is named only where the DNA matches it firmly. Clone size is given for some rows only: seen once, a few or many times, or a class if the clone is expanded.

clone size	V gene	D gene	J gene	CDR3 DNA	CDR3 protein
few	TRBV18	TRBD1	TRBJ2-5	TGTGCCAGCTCACTTCGACAGGGCGGCGACGGTACCCAGTACTTC	CASSLRQGGDGTQYF
few	TRBV4-3	-	TRBJ2-2	TGCGCCAGCAGCCAAGAGGGGCCCCCCCAGGGGACCGGGGAGCTGTTTTTT	CASSQEGPPQGTGELFF
few	TRBV20-1	-	TRBJ2-7	TGCAGTGTGGGGGCCGCGGTCTACGAGCAGTACTTC	CSVGAAVYEQYF
few	TRBV12-3/TRBV12-4	-	TRBJ1-3	TGTGCCAGCAGCCCAATCTCTGGAAACACCATATATTTT	CASSPISGNTIYF
-	TRBV20-1	TRBD2	TRBJ2-1	TGCAGTGCTAGAGGGATAAGGACTAGCGGGGGGGCAGGGTTGAATGAGCAGTTCTTC	CSARGIRTSGGAGLNEQFF
few	TRBV19	-	TRBJ2-4	TGTGCCAGTAGTATGGGCAGGGCTGTGGACATTCAGTACTTC	CASSMGRAVDIQYF
-	TRBV7-9	-	TRBJ1-4	TGTGCCAGCAGCTTGGGCAGGGGAACAACTAATGAAAAACTGTTTTTT	CASSLGRGTTNEKLFF
-	TRBV7-2	TRBD2	TRBJ2-5	TGTGCCAGCAGCCCAATGGGACTAGCGGCCCGCCAAGAGACCCTGTACTTC	CASSPMGLAARQETLYF
-	TRBV19	-	TRBJ2-7	TGTGCCAGTAGGAAGCAGGGGGGAAGGCCCTACGAGCAGTACTTC	CASRKQGGRPYEQYF
few	TRBV10-3	-	TRBJ1-1	TGTGCCATCAGTGAGGGGACCTCTAACACTGAAGCTTTCTTT	CAISEGTSNTEAFF
-	TRBV20-1	-	TRBJ2-4	TGCAGTGCTAGCAAGATACTAGCCAAAAACATTCAGTACTTC	CSASKILAKNIQYF
few	TRBV11-2	-	TRBJ2-3	TGTGCCAGCAGCCCCTTCACGGGGTCCCGCACAGATACGCAGTATTTT	CASSPFTGSRTDTQYF
-	TRBV11-2	TRBD1	TRBJ2-7	TGTGCCAGCAGCTTAGTGCGTAGGGGGCTCCGCGAGCAGTACTTC	CASSLVRRGLREQYF
many	TRBV5-1	-	TRBJ2-5	TGCGCCAGCAGCACAGGACCGGGTAGGGAGACCCAGTACTTC	CASSTGPGRETQYF
few	TRBV3-1	-	TRBJ2-7	TGTGCCAGCAGCCAAGGGCACGGCTCCTACGAGCAGTACTTC	CASSQGHGSYEQYF
-	TRBV20-1	TRBD1	TRBJ2-1	TGCAGTTCCACCGGGCGGGACAGGGGGCCCAATGAGCAGTTCTTC	CSSTGRDRGPNEQFF
few	TRBV5-1	-	TRBJ2-7	TGCGCCAGCAGCTCCCTTGGGTCTGGGACAAGCGAGCAGTACTTC	CASSSLGSGTSEQYF
-	TRBV3-1	TRBD2	TRBJ2-5	TGTGCCAGCAGCCAAGACAGGACTAGCGGGCAAGAGACCCAGTACTTC	CASSQDRTSGQETQYF
few	TRBV20-1	-	TRBJ2-5	TGCAGTGCTATCCCTTCAGGGATTGGTCTCCAAGAGACCCAGTACTTC	CSAIPSGIGLQETQYF
-	TRBV4-1	TRBD1	TRBJ1-4	TGCGCCAGCAGCCAAACCGGGACAGGGGATGAAAAACTGTTTTTT	CASSQTGTGDEKLFF
-	TRBV10-3	TRBD1	TRBJ2-5	TGTGCCATCAGCGGAAGAGGGGGCTCCTACCAAGAGACCCAGTACTTC	CAISGRGGSYQETQYF
-	TRBV5-1	-	TRBJ2-1	TGCGCCAGCAGCTTGTGGAGCACGTACCTTAGCTCCTACAATGAGCAGTTCTTC	CASSLWSTYLSSYNEQFF
-	TRBV24-1	TRBD1	TRBJ2-1	TGTGCCACCAGTGGGACAGGGGACAATGAGCAGTTCTTC	CATSGTGDNEQFF
-	TRBV4-3	-	TRBJ2-6	TGCGCCAGCAGCCAATCCCCCCTGAGGCCCTCTGGGGCCAACGTCCTGACTTTC	CASSQSPLRPSGANVLTF
few	TRBV12-3/TRBV12-4	TRBD1	TRBJ2-7	TGTGCCAGCAGCCAGGCAGGGGGCATCGAGCAGTACTTC	CASSQAGGIEQYF
few	TRBV7-2	-	TRBJ2-2	TGTGCCAGCAGCTTAGCTAGCGTTTCAACCGGGGAGCTGTTTTTT	CASSLASVSTGELFF
many	TRBV5-1	-	TRBJ2-1	TGCGCCAGCAGCTTGAGGGGAATTAACGAGCAGTTCTTC	CASSLRGINEQFF
few	TRBV18	-	TRBJ2-7	TGTGCCAGCTCACCATTATCACGGGGGACCGGGGAGCAGTACTTC	CASSPLSRGTGEQYF
-	TRBV12-3/TRBV12-4	-	TRBJ1-1	TGTGCCAGCAGTTTGGCGGGGCTCGCAGCTTTCTTT	CASSLAGLAAFF
few	TRBV14	-	TRBJ2-3	TGTGCCAGCAGCCGGCTCGTGGGGCGGGGTATACTTTCAGATACGCAGTATTTT	CASSRLVGRGILSDTQYF
few	TRBV2	-	TRBJ2-5	TGTGCCAGCAGTATACTTAGACAGACCCAGTACTTC	CASSILRQTQYF
-	TRBV20-1	-	TRBJ2-1	TGCAGTGCTAGCAGGACGGGAGACTACAATGAGCAGTTCTTC	CSASRTGDYNEQFF
few	TRBV2	-	TRBJ2-1	TGTGCCAGCAAGGAAGAAGCCTTAAATGAGCAGTTCTTC	CASKEEALNEQFF
-	TRBV12-3/TRBV12-4	-	TRBJ2-5	TGTGCCAGCAGTTATGGGGGTTTGAAGACCCAGTACTTC	CASSYGGLKTQYF
few	TRBV20-1	-	TRBJ2-5	TGCAGTGCTAGAGGAGCGGGGACAGGATCATTTAAAGAGACCCAGTACTTC	CSARGAGTGSFKETQYF
-	TRBV20-1	-	TRBJ1-2	TGCAGTGCTAGAGAAACCGGTACACTCTACTATGGCTACACCTTC	CSARETGTLYYGYTF
few	TRBV19	TRBD1	TRBJ2-7	TGTGCCAGTAGTTTCCCGGGACAGGCATCCTACGAGCAGTACTTC	CASSFPGQASYEQYF
few	TRBV27	-	TRBJ1-2	TGTGCCAGCACCAAGGACAGCAACTATGGCTACACCTTC	CASTKDSNYGYTF
-	TRBV9	-	TRBJ1-2	TGTGCCAGCAGCGCGACCAAGGGGGGCTATGGCTACACCTTC	CASSATKGGYGYTF
-	TRBV5-1	-	TRBJ1-1	TGCGCCAGCAGCTTGGTAGTCGGGACCACTGAAGCTTTCTTT	CASSLVVGTTEAFF